This entry describes one T cell receptor (beta chain). The specificity of this receptor is unknown. No base quality values were provided; no much bigger clone lies one nucleotide off. The data were obtained in a study of OX40 agonist ivuxolimab in advanced cancers. About the full investigation: The costimulatory receptor OX40 (CD134) was targeted by ivuxolimab, a fully human IgG2 agonistic monoclonal antibody. The paper reports the monotherapy dose-escalation portion (N = 52 patients) of the phase I ivuxolimab trial. In the dose-escalation cohort, roughly four fifths of patients were male, and the mean age was about 55 years, with a range of about 23 to 85. Peripheral TCRbeta sequencing aimed to test whether ivuxolimab altered TCR sequence diversity and caused clonal T-cell expansion. Among the 52 dose-escalation patients, around 20 had hepatocellular carcinoma, 15 or so melanoma, 9 renal cell carcinoma and 9 head and neck cancer. Prior anti-PD-1, anti-PD-L1 or anti-CTLA-4 therapy was permitted, and about two fifths of dose-escalation patients had received checkpoint inhibitors. Intravenous ivuxolimab was administered to patients every 2 weeks at six dose levels: 0.01, 0.1, 0.3, 1.5, 3 and 10 mg/kg. Partial responses occurred in three dose-escalation patients, of whom one had hepatocellular carcinoma and two had cutaneous melanoma. Study-wide conclusions, independent of this receptor: The antigen specificity of the clonally expanded peripheral T cells was not determined. In the 0.1-3.0 mg/kg groups, partial responders were among the patients with the lowest normalized peripheral clonal expansion, particularly in CD8+ T cells. At doses of 0.1 to 3.0 mg/kg, clonal expansion of both CD4+ and CD8+ T cells in blood was seen between baseline and week 6. Low levels of normalized T-cell clonal expansion were also seen in some nonresponding patients. After ivuxolimab, expanded clones were on average more numerous among CD8+ T cells than among CD4+ T cells.

The trial excluded patients who had a history of autoimmune disease or who were on systemic immunosuppression. In every dose cohort, peripheral blood was drawn for TCR sequencing at baseline, cycle 4 day 1, and cycle 7 day 1. The samples were drawn from a first-in-human, open-label, multicenter phase I dose-escalation trial of ivuxolimab. Adults with locally advanced or metastatic melanoma, renal cell carcinoma, hepatocellular carcinoma or head and neck squamous cell carcinoma were enrolled in the trial. Before TCR sequencing, CD4+ T cells and CD8+ T cells from peripheral blood were sorted into separate populations. From the cysteine through the phenylalanine, the CDR3 covers 15 amino acids. Kept here is only the CDR3 DNA, which spans 45 bases and is read in frame from base 1. For this chain, trimming is 4 bases at the V end and 7 bases at the J end, and the number of junction bases without a gene match is 8. From the germline V gene, CDR1 is MGHRA and CDR2 is YSYEKL.

Genomic DNA was isolated from the sorted cells so that the TCRbeta CDR3 region could be sequenced. TCRbeta CDR3 regions were sequenced using the immunoSEQ Assay. Entries here come from immuneACCESS through TCRdb and include only in-frame sequences with V and J called. Some clones fail to appear in such tables; in the studies checked, an unresolved V gene covers under half of the shortfall, and the cause of the remainder is unknown. The sample contains around 56,000 clones, about 80% of them found a single time. The ten largest clones capture roughly 4.7% of the sample. The V gene is TRBV4-1 and the J gene is TRBJ2-3, with 10 middle bases fitting TRBD2. This receptor was obtained from an adult with an advanced solid tumor such as melanoma, head and neck, liver or kidney cancer. The specimen was CD4+ or CD8+ T cells sorted from blood, collected in a trial of the OX40 agonist ivuxolimab. The CDR3 protein is CASSPRTSGINTQYF. The sequenced DNA: TGCGCCAGCAGCCCTCGGACTAGCGGAATTAATACGCAGTATTTT.